Presented here are 10 T cell receptor beta chains from one specimen sequenced in a study of CD8+ T cells in alopecia areata. Reverse transcribed after extraction, RNA yielded cDNA as the sequencing template. The protocol was immunoSEQ multiplex PCR, while the TCRdb copy is restricted to in-frame clones and leaves out a portion. The sample has about 120,000 clones; approximately 48% are singletons. The sequenced sample was CD8+ T cells sorted from blood, obtained at week 0. These receptors all stem from a human donor with alopecia areata.

This clone was counted between two and nine times. This sequence joins TRBV7-2 and TRBJ1-2; possibly TRBD1 for D (5 bases). Germline values: CDR1 SGHTA, CDR2 FQGNSA. The CDR3 runs to 15 residues. V lost 1 base and J lost 5, with 14 bases in between. CDR3 in amino acids: CASSLVNRDGYGYTF. The CDR3 bases are TGTGCCAGCAGCTTAGTTAACCGGGACGGGTATGGCTACACCTTC.

The genes are TRBV27 and TRBJ2-2; D not certain. There are 14 residues in the CDR3. The V end was cut by 4 bases, the J end by 2 bases, with 8 bases between. Germline CDR1 is MNHEY and CDR2 is SMNVEV (reference sequence). The CDR3 DNA follows: TGTGCCAGCAGTTCCTTGGATAACACCGGGGAGCTGTTTTTT. Residues: CASSSLDNTGELFF.

A few counts support this clone. This sequence joins TRBV5-1 and TRBJ2-2; D might be TRBD1 (6 bases). Germline V gene lookup returns CDR1 SGHRS and CDR2 YFSETQ. The CDR3 is 14 amino acids. With 4 bases removed from V and 10 bases from J, the gap between germline ends came to 17 bases. CDR3 sequence (DNA): TGCGCCAGCAGCCTCCTCAGGGGCCCGGCGGAGCTGTTTTTT. Its protein product is CASSLLRGPAELFF.

The chain has TRBV4-3 and TRBJ2-1; perhaps D is TRBD1 or TRBD2 (5 bases each). Trimming took off 4 bases at V and 6 bases at J, with 16 bases between the two ends. Per germline, CDR1 LGHNA and CDR2 YSLEER. The CDR3 is made up of 15 amino acids. DNA for the CDR3: TGCGCCAGCAGCCGCGGCCGGGACCCTTTCAATGAGCAGTTCTTC. This encodes CASSRGRDPFNEQFF.

This rearrangement joins TRBV27 to TRBJ1-2; D is perhaps TRBD1 (6 bases). Deletions cut 6 bases from V and 11 bases from J, with 13 bases between. CDR1 is MNHEY and CDR2 is SMNVEV in the germline V gene (reference sequence). The CDR3 has 11 residues. CDR3 sequence reads: CASRGGPFYTF. CDR3 nucleotide sequence: TGTGCCAGCAGAGGGGGTCCCTTTTACACCTTC.

This clone has more than one count but fewer than ten. This chain connects TRBV4-1 to TRBJ1-2; D might be TRBD1 (5 bases). The CDR3 runs to 14 residues. From germline, CDR1 is MGHRA and CDR2 YSYEKL. The V end lost 5 bases, the J end lost 2 bases, and 12 bases lay between the germline ends. CDR3 loop: CASSLFSGNYGYTF. CDR3 DNA sequence: TGCGCCAGCAGCTTATTTTCAGGGAACTATGGCTACACCTTC.

J is TRBJ2-1 and V is TRBV4-3; D is perhaps TRBD2 (6 bases). CDR1 and CDR2 from the germline V gene are LGHNA and YSLEER. This CDR3 is 11 amino acids long. V lost 4 bases and J lost 8, with 6 bases in between. The CDR3, as DNA: TGCGCCAGCAGCCGGGAGGATGAGCAGTTCTTC. Protein product: CASSREDEQFF.

The chain couples TRBV5-4 to TRBJ2-5; 13 nucleotides align to TRBD2. V gave up 4 bases and J gave up 0 bases; unmatched junction bases: 3. The CDR3 is made up of 16 amino acids. Germline V gene sequence: CDR1 SGHNT, CDR2 YYREEE (reference sequence). CDR3 residues: CASSTGLAGHQETQYF. The CDR3 bases are TGTGCCAGCAGCACGGGACTAGCGGGACACCAAGAGACCCAGTACTTC.

The DNA for the CDR3 is TGCAGCGTGTTCGTTAGACTACAGGGTTTGAACACCGGGGAGCTGTTTTTT. It translates to CSVFVRLQGLNTGELFF. V gene TRBV29-1 combines with J gene TRBJ2-2; TRBD1 might be the D (6 bases). Germline-derived CDR1 and CDR2 are SQVTM and ANQGSEA. V was pared by 6 bases and J by 1 base, with 21 bases between. This CDR3 region has 17 residues.

This chain links TRBV7-9 with TRBJ2-2; D tentatively fits TRBD1 or TRBD2 (5 bases each). The length of the CDR3 is 15 residues. The germline V gene encodes CDR1 SEHNR and CDR2 FQNEAQ (reference sequence). V was shortened by 5 bases and J by 5 bases, with 15 bases between the two germline ends. As DNA, the CDR3 is TGTGCCAGCAGCCAGGGACCTCGGACGACCGGGGAGCTGTTTTTT. Translated, it gives CASSQGPRTTGELFF.